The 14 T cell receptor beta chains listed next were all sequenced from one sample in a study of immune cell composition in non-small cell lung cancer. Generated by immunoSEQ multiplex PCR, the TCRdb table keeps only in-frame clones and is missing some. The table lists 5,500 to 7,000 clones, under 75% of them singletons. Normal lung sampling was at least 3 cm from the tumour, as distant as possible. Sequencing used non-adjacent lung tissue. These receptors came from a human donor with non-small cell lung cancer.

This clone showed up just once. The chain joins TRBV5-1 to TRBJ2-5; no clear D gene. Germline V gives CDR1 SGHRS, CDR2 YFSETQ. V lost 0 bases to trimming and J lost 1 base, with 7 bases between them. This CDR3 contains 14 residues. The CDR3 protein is CASSLGEAQETQYF. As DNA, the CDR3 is TGCGCCAGCAGCTTGGGAGAGGCCCAAGAGACCCAGTACTTC.

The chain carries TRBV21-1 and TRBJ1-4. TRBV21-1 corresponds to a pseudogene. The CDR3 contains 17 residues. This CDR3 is CASSTPREDETNEKLFF. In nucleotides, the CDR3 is TGTGCCAGCAGCACGCCCAGGGAGGATGAAACTAATGAAAAACTGTTTTTT.

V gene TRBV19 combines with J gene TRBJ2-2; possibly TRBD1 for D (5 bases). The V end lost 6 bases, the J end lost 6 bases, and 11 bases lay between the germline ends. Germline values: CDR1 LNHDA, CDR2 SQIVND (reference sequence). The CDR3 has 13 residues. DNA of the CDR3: TGTGCCAGTAGCCCCTTCAGGGCCGGGGAGCTGTTTTTT. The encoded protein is CASSPFRAGELFF.

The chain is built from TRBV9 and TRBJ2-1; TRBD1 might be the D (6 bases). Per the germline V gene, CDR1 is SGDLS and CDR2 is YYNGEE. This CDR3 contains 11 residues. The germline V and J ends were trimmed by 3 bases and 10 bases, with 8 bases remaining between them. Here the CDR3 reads CASSATGEQFF. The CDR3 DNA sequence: TGTGCCAGCAGCGCCACAGGGGAGCAGTTCTTC.

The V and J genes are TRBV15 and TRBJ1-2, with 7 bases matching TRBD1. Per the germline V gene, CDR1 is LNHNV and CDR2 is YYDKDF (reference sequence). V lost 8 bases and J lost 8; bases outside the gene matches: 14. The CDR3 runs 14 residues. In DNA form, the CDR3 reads TGTGCCACCGGCCCAGGGACAGCTCCTATCGGCTACACCTTC. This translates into CATGPGTAPIGYTF.

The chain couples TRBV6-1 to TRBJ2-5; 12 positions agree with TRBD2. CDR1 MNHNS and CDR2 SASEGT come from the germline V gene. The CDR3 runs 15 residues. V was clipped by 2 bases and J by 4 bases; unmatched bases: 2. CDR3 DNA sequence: TGTGCCAGCAGTGAACTAGCGGGGGGGCCAGAGACCCAGTACTTC. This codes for CASSELAGGPETQYF.

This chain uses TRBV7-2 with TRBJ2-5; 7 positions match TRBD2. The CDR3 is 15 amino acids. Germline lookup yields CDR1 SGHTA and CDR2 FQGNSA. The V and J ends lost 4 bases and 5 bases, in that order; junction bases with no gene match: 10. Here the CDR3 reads CASSSPAGVKETQYF. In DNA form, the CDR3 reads TGTGCCAGCAGCTCCCCGGCGGGGGTAAAGGAGACCCAGTACTTC.

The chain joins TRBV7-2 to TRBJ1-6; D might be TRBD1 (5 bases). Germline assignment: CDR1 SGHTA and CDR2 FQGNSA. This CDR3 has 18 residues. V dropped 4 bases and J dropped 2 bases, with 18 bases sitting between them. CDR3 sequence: CASSSSPQRGPYNSPLHF. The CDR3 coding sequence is TGTGCCAGCAGCTCCAGCCCCCAAAGGGGTCCCTATAATTCACCCCTCCACTTT.

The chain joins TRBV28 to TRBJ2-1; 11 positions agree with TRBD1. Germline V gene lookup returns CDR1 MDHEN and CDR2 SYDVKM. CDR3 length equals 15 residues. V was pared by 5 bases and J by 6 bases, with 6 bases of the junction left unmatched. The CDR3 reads CASSQAGTGGNEQFF. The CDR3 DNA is TGTGCCAGCAGTCAGGCCGGGACAGGGGGCAATGAGCAGTTCTTC.

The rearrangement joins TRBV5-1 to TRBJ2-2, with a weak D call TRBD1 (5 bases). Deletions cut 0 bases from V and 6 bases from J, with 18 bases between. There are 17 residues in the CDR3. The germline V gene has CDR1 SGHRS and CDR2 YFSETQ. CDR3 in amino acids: CASSLGGARSGSGELFF. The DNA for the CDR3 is TGCGCCAGCAGCTTGGGTGGGGCGCGGAGTGGCTCCGGGGAGCTGTTTTTT.

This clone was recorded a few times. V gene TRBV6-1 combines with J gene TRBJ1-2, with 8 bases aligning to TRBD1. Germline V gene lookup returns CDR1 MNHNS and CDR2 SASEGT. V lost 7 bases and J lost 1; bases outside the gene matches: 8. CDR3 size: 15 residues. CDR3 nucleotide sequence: TGTGCCAGCACTCGTGGGACAGGCCTTAACTATGGCTACACCTTC. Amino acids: CASTRGTGLNYGYTF.

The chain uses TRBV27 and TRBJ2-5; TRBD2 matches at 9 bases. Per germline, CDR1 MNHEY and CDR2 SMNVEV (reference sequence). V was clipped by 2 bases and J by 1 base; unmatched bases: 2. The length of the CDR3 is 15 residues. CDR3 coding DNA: TGTGCCAGCAGTTTAAAGCGGGGGGTCCAAGAGACCCAGTACTTC. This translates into CASSLKRGVQETQYF.

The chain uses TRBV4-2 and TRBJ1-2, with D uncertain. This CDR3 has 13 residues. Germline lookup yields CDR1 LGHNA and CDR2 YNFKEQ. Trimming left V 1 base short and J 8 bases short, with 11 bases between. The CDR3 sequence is CASSQAERGGYTF. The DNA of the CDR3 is TGTGCCAGCAGCCAAGCGGAGAGAGGAGGCTACACCTTC.

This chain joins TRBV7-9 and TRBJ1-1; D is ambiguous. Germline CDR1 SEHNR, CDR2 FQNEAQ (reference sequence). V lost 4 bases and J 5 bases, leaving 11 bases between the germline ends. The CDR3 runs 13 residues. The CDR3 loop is CASSSERGTEAFF. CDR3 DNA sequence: TGTGCCAGCAGCTCCGAGCGAGGGACTGAAGCTTTCTTT.